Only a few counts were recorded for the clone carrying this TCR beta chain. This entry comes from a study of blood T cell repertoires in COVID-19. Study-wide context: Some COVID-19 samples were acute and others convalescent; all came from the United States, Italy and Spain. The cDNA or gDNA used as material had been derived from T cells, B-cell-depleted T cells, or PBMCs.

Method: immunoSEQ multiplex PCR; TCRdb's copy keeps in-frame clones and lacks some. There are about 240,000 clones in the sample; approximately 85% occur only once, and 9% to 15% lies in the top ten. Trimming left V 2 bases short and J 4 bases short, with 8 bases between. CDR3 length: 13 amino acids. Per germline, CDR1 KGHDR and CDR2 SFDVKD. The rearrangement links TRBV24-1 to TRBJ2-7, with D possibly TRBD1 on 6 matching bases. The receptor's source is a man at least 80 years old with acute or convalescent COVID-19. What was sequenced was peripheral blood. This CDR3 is CATSDSTGYEQYF. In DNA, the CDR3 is TGTGCCACCAGTGATTCCACAGGGTACGAGCAGTACTTC.